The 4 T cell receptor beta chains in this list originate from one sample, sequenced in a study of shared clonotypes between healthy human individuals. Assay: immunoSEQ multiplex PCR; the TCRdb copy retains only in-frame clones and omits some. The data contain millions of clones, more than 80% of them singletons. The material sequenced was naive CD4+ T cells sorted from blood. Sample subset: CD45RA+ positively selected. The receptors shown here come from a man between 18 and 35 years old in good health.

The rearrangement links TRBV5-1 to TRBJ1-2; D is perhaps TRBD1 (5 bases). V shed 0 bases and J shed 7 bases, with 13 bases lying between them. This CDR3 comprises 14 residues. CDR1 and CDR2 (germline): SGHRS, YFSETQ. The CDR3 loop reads CASSLERGASGYTF. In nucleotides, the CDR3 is TGCGCCAGCAGCTTGGAGCGGGGCGCCTCTGGCTACACCTTC.

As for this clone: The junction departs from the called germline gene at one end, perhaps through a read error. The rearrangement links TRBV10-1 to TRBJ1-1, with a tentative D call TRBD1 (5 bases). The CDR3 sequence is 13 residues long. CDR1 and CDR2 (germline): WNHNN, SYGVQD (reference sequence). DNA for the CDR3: TGCGCCAGCAGTGATATTTTGGACACCGAAGCTTTCTTT. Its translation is CASSDILDTEAFF.

CDR3 in amino acids: CASSLGGQGLYGYTF. CDR3 DNA: TGTGCCAGCAGCTTAGGGGGACAGGGACTCTATGGCTACACCTTC. The chain links TRBV7-6 to TRBJ1-2, with TRBD1 matching 9 bases. Trimming removed 1 base from V and 4 bases from J; junction bases left unmatched: 4. The CDR3 contains 15 residues. Germline V gene lookup returns CDR1 SGHVS and CDR2 FNYEAQ.

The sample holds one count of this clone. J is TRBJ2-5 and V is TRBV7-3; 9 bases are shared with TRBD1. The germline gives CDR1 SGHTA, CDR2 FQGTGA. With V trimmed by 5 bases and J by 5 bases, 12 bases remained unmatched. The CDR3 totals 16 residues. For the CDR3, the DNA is TGTGCCAGCAGCCCTGGGACAGGGCTGAACGGGGAGACCCAGTACTTC. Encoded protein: CASSPGTGLNGETQYF.